This TCR beta chain was captured by sequencing in a study of T cell repertoires in cytomegalovirus infection (dated by TCRdb to about 2019). With regard to the full study: Because public TCR beta signatures pointed to carriage of CMV infection together with the matching HLA type, the HLA type of each donor mattered for the analysis.

Reading from cysteine to phenylalanine, the CDR3 counts 17 amino acids. Only the CDR3 part of the read is kept: 51 bases, read in frame from the first base. The germline V gene (reference sequence) gives CDR1 as SSHAT and CDR2 as FNYEAQ. Sequencing relied on an Illumina HiSeq 1500. TCRdb trimmed public reads at Q25 via fastp, called clones via MiXCR and kept in-frame beta chains. Every entry covers one CDR3 protein and lists the most common genes and DNA from its rows. The sample yields hundreds of thousands of distinct CDR3 sequences; roughly a quarter were counted once. Clones ranked in the top ten supply 7% to 9% of the sample. A remark on this clonotype: The specificity of this receptor is unknown. Germline is not matched at one junction end, which may reflect a read error.

The investigation overall reported the following: The ex vivo response was dominated by HLA-C-restricted CMV-specific TCR beta clonotypes, and the single most frequent clonotype in two of eight donors was supplied by these HLA-C-restricted clonotypes. In both this cohort and an independent roughly 400-donor cohort, the cumulative frequency of public TCR beta family members distinguished carriers of CMV infection plus the relevant HLA type.

The TCR was taken from a human donor in good health (CMV status not recorded). Some clones in this sample may be carry-over from other donors' samples. The chain couples TRBV7-7 to TRBJ2-1; 7 bases in the middle match TRBD1. Sequencing input: CD8+ T cells from PBMCs. In nucleotide form, the sequence is TGTGCTAGCAGCCCCGGGACAGCGCACCTCTCCTACAATGAGCAGTTCTTC. This gives the protein CASSPGTAHLSYNEQFF.